What follows are 23 T cell receptor beta chains derived from one specimen sequenced in a study of monozygotic twins with inflammatory bowel disease. After re-calling the 5' RACE reads, TCRdb lists one entry per CDR3 protein, DNA absent. The sample has some 170,000 distinct CDR3 sequences. Sequencing was carried out using blood. The receptors were gathered from a human donor with ulcerative colitis or Crohn's disease, or a healthy co-twin of an affected twin (not recorded which).

The chain employs TRBV14 and TRBJ2-2. Germline CDR1 and CDR2: SGHDN and FVKESK. The CDR3 has 16 residues. CDR3 in amino acids: CASSQVVHWGTGELFF.

This chain links TRBV7-8 with TRBJ1-6. The V gene's germline CDR1 is SGHVS and CDR2 FQNEAQ. This CDR3 spans 12 amino acids. CDR3 protein: CASRLGNLPLHF. The variable domain in full, completed from reference TRBV7-8 and TRBJ1-6, reads GAGVSQSPRYKVAKRGQDVALRCDPISGHVSLFWYQQALGQGPEFLTYFQNEAQLDKSGLPSDRFFAERPEGSVSTLKIQRTQQEDSAVYLCASRLGNLPLHFGNGTRLTVT.

This rearrangement joins TRBV24-1 to TRBJ1-6; TCRdb selects TRBD1, and the lack of DNA leaves this call unchecked. CDR1 is KGHDR, CDR2 SFDVKD, per germline. The CDR3 extends over 13 amino acids. The CDR3 loop is CATSVGGTSPLHF.

The chain carries TRBV11-2 and TRBJ2-7; TCRdb selects TRBD1, and the lack of DNA leaves this call unchecked. CDR3 size: 15 residues. Per germline, CDR1 SGHAT and CDR2 FQNNGV. The chain's CDR3 is CASSLNRGRRDEQYF.

The V call is TRBV5-1, the J call TRBJ2-1; lacking DNA, the TRBD2 call made by TCRdb goes unchecked. This CDR3 has 17 residues. From germline, CDR1 is SGHRS and CDR2 YFSETQ. CDR3 amino acids: CASSLLAGSSSYNEQFF.

The chain is built from TRBV7-3 and TRBJ2-3; the TCRdb D gene call, TRBD1, has no DNA to confirm it. The CDR3 is 16 amino acids. From germline, CDR1 is SGHTA and CDR2 FQGTGA. CDR3: CASSLDSGTSVDTQYF. The complete variable domain, with remaining parts taken from reference TRBV7-3 and TRBJ2-3, reads GAGVSQTPSNKVTEKGKYVELRCDPISGHTALYWYRQSLGQGPEFLIYFQGTGAADDSGLPNDRFFAVRPEGSVSTLKIQRTERGDSAVYLCASSLDSGTSVDTQYFGPGTRLTVL.

V gene TRBV5-1 combines with J gene TRBJ2-3. The germline gives CDR1 SGHRS, CDR2 YFSETQ. This CDR3 has 17 residues. CDR3 region: CASSLGRSVSSTDTQYF.

V and J are TRBV7-3 and TRBJ2-1; with no DNA, the TCRdb D assignment of TRBD2 cannot be verified. The CDR3 length is 17 residues. CDR1 and CDR2 (germline): SGHTA, FQGTGA. The CDR3 spells CASSPDRTSGRYNEQFF. Full variable domain (outside the CDR3, taken from reference TRBV7-3 and TRBJ2-1): GAGVSQTPSNKVTEKGKYVELRCDPISGHTALYWYRQSLGQGPEFLIYFQGTGAADDSGLPNDRFFAVRPEGSVSTLKIQRTERGDSAVYLCASSPDRTSGRYNEQFFGPGTRLTVL.

J is TRBJ2-1 and V is TRBV5-1; there is no DNA to check the TCRdb D call of TRBD1. Germline V gene sequence: CDR1 SGHRS, CDR2 YFSETQ. This CDR3 contains 13 residues. CDR3 protein: CASLNRGLNEQFF.

The gene calls are TRBV7-9 and TRBJ2-7; there is no DNA to check the TCRdb D call of TRBD1. Germline V lookup: CDR1 SEHNR, CDR2 FQNEAQ (reference sequence). This CDR3 has 15 residues. The CDR3 here is CASSPGQIFSYEQYF. Full variable domain (rest looked up from reference TRBV7-9 and TRBJ2-7): DTGVSQNPRHKITKRGQNVTFRCDPISEHNRLYWYRQTLGQGPEFLTYFQNEAQLEKSRLLSDRFSAERPKGSFSTLEIQRTEQGDSAMYLCASSPGQIFSYEQYFGPGTRLTVT.

The chain employs TRBV4-3 and TRBJ2-1; TCRdb lists TRBD2, though no DNA is available to test this call. The germline V gene encodes CDR1 LGHNA and CDR2 YSLEER. The CDR3 runs 16 residues. The CDR3: CASSPRTSPRANEQFF.

V gene TRBV4-1 combines with J gene TRBJ1-6; the TCRdb call, TRBD1, lacks DNA for checking. Germline-derived CDR1 and CDR2 are MGHRA and YSYEKL. The CDR3 consists of 15 residues. The chain's CDR3 is CASSFITGGGSPLHF.

V is TRBV25-1 and J is TRBJ1-6; TCRdb picks TRBD1, but there is no DNA to check that call. CDR3 length equals 14 residues. Germline lookup yields CDR1 MGHDK and CDR2 SYGVNS. This CDR3 reads CASSESLGASPLHF.

The V call is TRBV7-9, the J call TRBJ1-6; without DNA, the TCRdb call of TRBD1 cannot be checked. This CDR3 spans 17 amino acids. Germline V lookup: CDR1 SEHNR, CDR2 FQNEAQ (reference sequence). The CDR3 sequence is CASQMGGPYSYNSPLHF.

V is TRBV6-1 and J is TRBJ2-5; TCRdb lists TRBD1, though no DNA is available to test this call. Germline lookup yields CDR1 MNHNS and CDR2 SASEGT. The CDR3 is made up of 11 amino acids. CDR3 residues: CASSEALPLYF.

V gene TRBV29-1 combines with J gene TRBJ2-5; TCRdb gives TRBD1 as the D gene, but with no DNA this cannot be confirmed. The CDR3 consists of 14 residues. Germline CDR1 SQVTM, CDR2 ANQGSEA. CDR3 sequence reads: CSVDPGRTQETQYF.

J is TRBJ2-3 and V is TRBV7-9; TCRdb proposes TRBD1, but this gene call is untestable without DNA. The CDR3 runs 17 residues. The V gene's germline CDR1 is SEHNR and CDR2 FQNEAQ (reference sequence). CDR3 region: CASSPRWDTFGTDTQYF.

This chain joins TRBV5-1 and TRBJ1-1; with no DNA, the TCRdb D assignment of TRBD1 cannot be verified. There are 14 residues in the CDR3. The germline V gene has CDR1 SGHRS and CDR2 YFSETQ. The CDR3 here is CASSLALQASEAFF.

This chain connects TRBV4-1 to TRBJ1-6. Germline V lookup: CDR1 MGHRA, CDR2 YSYEKL. The CDR3 totals 14 residues. CDR3 protein: CASSQPGGNSPLHF.

The CDR3 sequence is CASSQERLAGAGNEQFF. V usage is TRBV4-1 and J usage is TRBJ2-1; checking the TCRdb D call of TRBD2 is not possible without DNA. CDR1 MGHRA and CDR2 YSYEKL come from the germline V gene. The CDR3 is 17 amino acids.

The chain combines TRBV7-2 with TRBJ2-5; the TCRdb D gene call, TRBD2, has no DNA to confirm it. The CDR3 is 14 amino acids. CDR1 SGHTA and CDR2 FQGNSA come from the germline V gene. The CDR3 loop is CASSRGSLGETQYF.

The chain carries TRBV14 and TRBJ2-5; TCRdb's D call, TRBD2, is unchecked because there is no DNA. This CDR3 contains 17 residues. CDR1 and CDR2 from the germline V gene are SGHDN and FVKESK. The chain's CDR3 is CASSPRAPRALQETQYF.

V and J are TRBV5-1 and TRBJ2-7; as DNA is missing, the TRBD2 call by TCRdb cannot be tested. The CDR3 spans 15 residues. The germline V gene has CDR1 SGHRS and CDR2 YFSETQ. CDR3 in amino acids: CASRPTGTPRYEQYF.